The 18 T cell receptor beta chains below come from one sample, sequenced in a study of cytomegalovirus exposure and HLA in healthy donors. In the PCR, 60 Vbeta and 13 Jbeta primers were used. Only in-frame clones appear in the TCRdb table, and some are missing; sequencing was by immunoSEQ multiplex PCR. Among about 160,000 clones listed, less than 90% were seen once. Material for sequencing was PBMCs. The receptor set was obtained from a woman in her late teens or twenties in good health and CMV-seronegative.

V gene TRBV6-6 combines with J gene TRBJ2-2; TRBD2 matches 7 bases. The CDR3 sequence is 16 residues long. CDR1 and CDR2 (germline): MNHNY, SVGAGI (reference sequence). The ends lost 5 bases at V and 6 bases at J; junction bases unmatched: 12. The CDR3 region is CASSPSLGGSPGELFF. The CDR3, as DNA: TGTGCCAGCAGTCCATCTTTGGGGGGGAGTCCCGGGGAGCTGTTTTTT.

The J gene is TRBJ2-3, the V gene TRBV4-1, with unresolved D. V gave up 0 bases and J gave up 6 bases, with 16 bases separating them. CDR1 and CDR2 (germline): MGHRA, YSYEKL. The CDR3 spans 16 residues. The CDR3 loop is CASSQEFGNGLDTQYF. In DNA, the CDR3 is TGCGCCAGCAGCCAAGAATTCGGCAATGGGCTCGATACGCAGTATTTT.

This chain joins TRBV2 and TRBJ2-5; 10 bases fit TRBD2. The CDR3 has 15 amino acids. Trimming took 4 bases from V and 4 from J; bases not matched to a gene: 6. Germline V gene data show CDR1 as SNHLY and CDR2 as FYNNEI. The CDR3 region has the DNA TGTGCCAGCAGTGGGAGCGGGGGGGCTCGAGAGACCCAGTACTTC. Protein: CASSGSGGARETQYF.

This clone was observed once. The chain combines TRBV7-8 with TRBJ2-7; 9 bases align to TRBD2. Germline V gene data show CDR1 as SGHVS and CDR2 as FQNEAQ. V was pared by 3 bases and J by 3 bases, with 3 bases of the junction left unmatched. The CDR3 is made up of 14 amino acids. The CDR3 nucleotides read TGTGCCAGCAGCTTTGGCGGGAGGGGCTACGAGCAGTACTTC. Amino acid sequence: CASSFGGRGYEQYF.

Here the CDR3 reads CASTPGTGGNIQYF. CDR3 bases: TGTGCCAGCACCCCAGGGACAGGGGGGAACATTCAGTACTTC. This sequence joins TRBV6-1 and TRBJ2-4; 11 nucleotides agree with TRBD1. CDR3 size: 14 residues. J was trimmed by 7 bases and V by 7 bases; bases with no gene match: 6. The V gene's germline CDR1 is MNHNS and CDR2 SASEGT.

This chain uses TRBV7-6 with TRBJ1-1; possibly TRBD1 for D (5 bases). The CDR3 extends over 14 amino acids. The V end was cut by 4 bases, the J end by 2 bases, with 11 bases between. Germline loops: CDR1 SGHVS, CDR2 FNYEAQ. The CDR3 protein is CASSYGTPNTEAFF. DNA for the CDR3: TGTGCCAGCAGCTACGGGACTCCTAACACTGAAGCTTTCTTT.

DNA of the CDR3: TGTGCCAGCACGACTAGCACAGATACGCAGTATTTT. The encoded protein is CASTTSTDTQYF. The chain couples TRBV11-2 to TRBJ2-3; D ambiguous. CDR1 and CDR2 from the germline V gene are SGHAT and FQNNGV. The CDR3 has 12 residues. V lost 7 bases and J lost 0, with 5 bases in between.

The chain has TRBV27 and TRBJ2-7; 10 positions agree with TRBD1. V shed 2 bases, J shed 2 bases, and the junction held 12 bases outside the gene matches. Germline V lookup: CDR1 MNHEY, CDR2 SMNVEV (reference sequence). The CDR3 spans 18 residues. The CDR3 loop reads CASSLIPGLGQGPYEQYF. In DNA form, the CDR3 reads TGTGCCAGCAGTTTAATCCCCGGGTTGGGACAGGGGCCCTACGAGCAGTACTTC.

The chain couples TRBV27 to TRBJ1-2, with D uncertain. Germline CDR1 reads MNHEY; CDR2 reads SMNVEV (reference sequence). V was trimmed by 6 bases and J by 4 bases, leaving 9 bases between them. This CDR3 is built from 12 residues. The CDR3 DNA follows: TGTGCCAGCAGAACGAGCTTCTATGGCTACACCTTC. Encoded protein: CASRTSFYGYTF.

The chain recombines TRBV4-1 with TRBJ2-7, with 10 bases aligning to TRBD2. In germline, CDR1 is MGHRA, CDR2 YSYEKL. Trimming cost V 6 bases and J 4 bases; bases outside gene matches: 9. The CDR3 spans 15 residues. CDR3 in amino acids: CASSLLIAGGYEQYF. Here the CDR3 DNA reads TGCGCCAGCAGTCTCCTCATAGCGGGAGGATACGAGCAGTACTTC.

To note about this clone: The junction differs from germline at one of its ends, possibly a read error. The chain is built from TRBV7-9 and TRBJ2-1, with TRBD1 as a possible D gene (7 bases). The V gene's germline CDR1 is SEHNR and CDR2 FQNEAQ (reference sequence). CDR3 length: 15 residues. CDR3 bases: TGTTCCAGCAGCACTAGCCCAGGGGGTTCAGGGGTTCACTTCTTC. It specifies CSSSTSPGGSGVHFF.

The CDR3 DNA sequence: TGTGCCAGCAGCTTAGGAGCGGGGGTGAACAATGAGCAGTTCTTC. Protein: CASSLGAGVNNEQFF. This chain joins TRBV7-2 and TRBJ2-1; TRBD2 agrees at 8 bases. The CDR3 totals 15 residues. The J segment lost 5 bases and the V segment lost 1 base, leaving 4 bases of the junction unmatched. CDR1 SGHTA and CDR2 FQGNSA come from the germline V gene. Drawing the rest from reference TRBV7-2 and TRBJ2-1, the complete variable domain is GAGVSQSPSNKVTEKGKDVELRCDPISGHTALYWYRQSLGQGLEFLIYFQGNSAPDKSGLPSDRFSAERTGGSVSTLTIQRTQQEDSAVYLCASSLGAGVNNEQFFGPGTRLTVL.

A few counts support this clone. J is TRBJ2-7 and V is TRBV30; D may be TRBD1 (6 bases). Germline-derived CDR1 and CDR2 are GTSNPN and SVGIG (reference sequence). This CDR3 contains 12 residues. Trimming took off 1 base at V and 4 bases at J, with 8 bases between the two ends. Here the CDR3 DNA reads TGTGCCTGGAGTGGGCAGGGGTACGAGCAGTACTTC. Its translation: CAWSGQGYEQYF.

The CDR3 sequence: CASSPQGDPYNEQFF. The CDR3, as DNA: TGTGCCAGCAGTCCTCAGGGGGATCCCTACAATGAGCAGTTCTTC. The genes are TRBV27 and TRBJ2-1; 7 bases match TRBD1. CDR3 length: 15 amino acids. V lost 5 bases to trimming and J lost 2 bases; unmatched junction nucleotides: 6. Germline V gene lookup returns CDR1 MNHEY and CDR2 SMNVEV (reference sequence).

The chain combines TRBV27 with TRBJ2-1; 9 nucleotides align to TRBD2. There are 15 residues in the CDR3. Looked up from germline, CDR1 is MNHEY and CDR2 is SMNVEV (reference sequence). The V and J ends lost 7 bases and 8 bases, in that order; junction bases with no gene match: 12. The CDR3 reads CASTSLGGGAHEQFF. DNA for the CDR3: TGTGCCAGCACCTCATTAGGCGGGGGGGCCCATGAGCAGTTCTTC.

The CDR3 region is CASSLIRGNTIYF. CDR3 DNA sequence: TGTGCCAGCAGTTTGATCCGGGGAAACACCATATATTTT. The genes are TRBV27 and TRBJ1-3; D not certain. V lost 3 bases, J lost 4 bases, and 7 bases lay in between. The CDR3 sequence is 13 residues long. Germline assignment: CDR1 MNHEY and CDR2 SMNVEV (reference sequence).

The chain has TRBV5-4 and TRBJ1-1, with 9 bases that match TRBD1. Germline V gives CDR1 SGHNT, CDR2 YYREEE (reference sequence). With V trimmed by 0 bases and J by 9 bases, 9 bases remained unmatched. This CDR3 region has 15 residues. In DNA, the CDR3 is TGTGCCAGCAGCTTGGAACAGGGGGCGGTAGGGCAAGCTTTCTTT. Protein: CASSLEQGAVGQAFF.

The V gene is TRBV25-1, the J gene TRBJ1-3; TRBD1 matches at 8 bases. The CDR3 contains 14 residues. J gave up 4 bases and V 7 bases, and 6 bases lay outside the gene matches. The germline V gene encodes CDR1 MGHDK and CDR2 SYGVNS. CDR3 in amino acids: CASTQGVTGNTIYF. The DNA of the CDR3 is TGTGCCAGCACACAGGGGGTTACGGGAAACACCATATATTTT.